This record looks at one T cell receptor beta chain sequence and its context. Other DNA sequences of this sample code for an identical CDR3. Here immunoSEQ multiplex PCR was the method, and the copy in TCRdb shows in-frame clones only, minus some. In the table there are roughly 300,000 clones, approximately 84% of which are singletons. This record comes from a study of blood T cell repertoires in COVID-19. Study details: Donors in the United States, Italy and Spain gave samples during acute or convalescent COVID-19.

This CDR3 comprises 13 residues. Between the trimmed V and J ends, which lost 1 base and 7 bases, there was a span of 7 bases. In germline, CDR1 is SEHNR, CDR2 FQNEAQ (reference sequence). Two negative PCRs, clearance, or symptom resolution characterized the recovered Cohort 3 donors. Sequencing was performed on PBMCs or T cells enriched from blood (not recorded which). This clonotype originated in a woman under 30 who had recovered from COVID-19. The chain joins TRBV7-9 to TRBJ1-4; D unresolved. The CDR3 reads CASSLGAGEKLFF. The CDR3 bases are TGTGCCAGCAGCTTAGGGGCAGGTGAAAAACTGTTTTTT.